A selection of T cell receptor beta chains follows, all from one sample in a study of T cells and Merkel cell carcinoma outcomes. The method was immunoSEQ multiplex PCR; TCRdb's version includes in-frame clones alone and lacks a portion of them. This sample carries thousands of clones, about four fifths of them seen once, and the ten largest clones take more than 13%. The sequenced sample consisted of tumor tissue from Merkel cell carcinoma. The receptors come from a human donor with Merkel cell carcinoma. Some clones in this sample may be carry-over from other donors' samples. The CDR3 runs from the conserved cysteine through the conserved F or W. A D gene is named only where the DNA matches it firmly. Clone size appears in some rows only: once, few, many, or a class for an expanded clone.

J gene: TRBJ1-2; clone size: NA; D gene: TRBD1; V gene: TRBV7-6; CDR3 protein: CASSSGTGANYGYTF; CDR3 DNA: TGTGCCAGCAGCTCCGGGACAGGGGCTAACTATGGCTACACCTTC
J gene: TRBJ2-3; clone size: few; D gene: TRBD2; V gene: TRBV9; CDR3 protein: CASSVVGSSGRTDTQYF; CDR3 DNA: TGTGCCAGCAGCGTAGTGGGCTCTAGCGGGAGAACAGATACGCAGTATTTT
J gene: TRBJ2-7; clone size: NA; D gene: NA; V gene: TRBV5-1; CDR3 protein: CASRLSAKDAHYEQYF; CDR3 DNA: TGCGCCAGCCGTTTATCCGCTAAGGACGCCCACTACGAGCAGTACTTC
J gene: TRBJ2-1; clone size: NA; D gene: NA; V gene: TRBV6-5; CDR3 protein: CASSGRLTSYNEQFF; CDR3 DNA: TGTGCCAGCAGCGGAAGGTTGACCTCCTACAATGAGCAGTTCTTC
J gene: TRBJ2-2; clone size: NA; D gene: TRBD2; V gene: TRBV6-5; CDR3 protein: CASSSSGRYTGELFF; CDR3 DNA: TGTGCCAGCAGTTCTAGCGGGAGGTACACCGGGGAGCTGTTTTTT
J gene: TRBJ1-1; clone size: few; D gene: NA; V gene: TRBV29-1; CDR3 protein: CSVRVGDLNTEAFF; CDR3 DNA: TGCAGCGTAAGAGTGGGGGATTTGAACACTGAAGCTTTCTTT
J gene: TRBJ2-5; clone size: NA; D gene: TRBD2; V gene: TRBV11-2; CDR3 protein: CASSVASGRETQYF; CDR3 DNA: TGTGCCAGCAGTGTTGCTAGCGGGAGAGAGACCCAGTACTTC
J gene: TRBJ2-3; clone size: NA; D gene: NA; V gene: TRBV10-3; CDR3 protein: CAISDSGVTDTQYF; CDR3 DNA: TGTGCCATCAGTGATTCGGGGGTCACAGATACGCAGTATTTT
J gene: TRBJ2-5; clone size: few; D gene: NA; V gene: TRBV18; CDR3 protein: CASSPPGQRAQYF; CDR3 DNA: TGTGCCAGCTCACCGCCGGGGCAGAGGGCCCAGTACTTC
J gene: TRBJ2-1; clone size: once; D gene: NA; V gene: TRBV2; CDR3 protein: CASFSDFYNEQFF; CDR3 DNA: TGTGCCAGTTTTTCGGACTTCTACAATGAGCAGTTCTTC
J gene: TRBJ1-5; clone size: NA; D gene: NA; V gene: TRBV27; CDR3 protein: CASRQYSNQPQHF; CDR3 DNA: TGTGCCAGCAGGCAGTATAGCAATCAGCCCCAGCATTTT
J gene: TRBJ1-1; clone size: NA; D gene: NA; V gene: TRBV28; CDR3 protein: CASTRQGNTEAFF; CDR3 DNA: TGTGCCAGCACTAGGCAGGGGAACACTGAAGCTTTCTTT
J gene: TRBJ2-3; clone size: NA; D gene: TRBD2; V gene: TRBV6-5; CDR3 protein: CASSYRGAGGTDTQYF; CDR3 DNA: TGTGCCAGCAGTTATCGCGGCGCGGGAGGCACAGATACGCAGTATTTT
J gene: TRBJ1-5; clone size: NA; D gene: TRBD1; V gene: TRBV28; CDR3 protein: CASSLDRDVNQPQHF; CDR3 DNA: TGTGCCAGCAGTCTTGACAGGGACGTTAATCAGCCCCAGCATTTT
J gene: TRBJ1-4; clone size: NA; D gene: NA; V gene: TRBV28; CDR3 protein: CASSSRGREKLFF; CDR3 DNA: TGTGCCAGCAGCTCCAGGGGAAGAGAAAAACTGTTTTTT
J gene: TRBJ2-1; clone size: NA; D gene: NA; V gene: TRBV7-9; CDR3 protein: CASSFRGTPSPNNEQFF; CDR3 DNA: TGTGCCAGCAGCTTTCGCGGGACACCCAGCCCGAACAATGAGCAGTTCTTC
J gene: TRBJ2-1; clone size: NA; D gene: NA; V gene: TRBV12-5; CDR3 protein: CASGLVPGGSYNEQFF; CDR3 DNA: TGTGCTAGTGGTTTGGTCCCGGGCGGCTCCTACAATGAGCAGTTCTTC
J gene: TRBJ1-2; clone size: NA; D gene: NA; V gene: TRBV29-1; CDR3 protein: CSVPDPGGYTF; CDR3 DNA: TGCAGCGTTCCCGACCCTGGGGGCTACACCTTC
J gene: TRBJ2-7; clone size: NA; D gene: NA; V gene: TRBV11-2; CDR3 protein: CASSLRAGNYEQYF; CDR3 DNA: TGTGCCAGCAGCTTAAGGGCAGGGAACTACGAGCAGTACTTC
J gene: TRBJ2-2; clone size: NA; D gene: NA; V gene: TRBV30; CDR3 protein: CAWSVGRGNTGELFF; CDR3 DNA: TGTGCCTGGAGTGTTGGCAGGGGGAACACCGGGGAGCTGTTTTTT
J gene: TRBJ1-5; clone size: few; D gene: NA; V gene: TRBV4-1; CDR3 protein: CASSQASIGGSNQPQHF; CDR3 DNA: TGCGCCAGCAGCCAAGCTTCTATTGGGGGGAGCAATCAGCCCCAGCATTTT
J gene: TRBJ1-3; clone size: NA; D gene: NA; V gene: TRBV5-5; CDR3 protein: CASSLESRGNTIYF; CDR3 DNA: TGTGCCAGCAGCTTGGAATCCCGAGGAAACACTATATATTTT
J gene: TRBJ2-7; clone size: few; D gene: NA; V gene: TRBV10-1; CDR3 protein: CASSRRLETYEQYF; CDR3 DNA: TGCGCCAGCAGTAGGAGACTAGAGACCTACGAGCAGTACTTC
J gene: TRBJ2-3; clone size: NA; D gene: TRBD2; V gene: TRBV6-5; CDR3 protein: CASSYSASGHTDTQYF; CDR3 DNA: TGTGCCAGCAGTTACTCAGCTAGCGGACACACAGATACGCAGTATTTT
J gene: TRBJ2-3; clone size: NA; D gene: NA; V gene: TRBV18; CDR3 protein: CASSQGRGTDTQYF; CDR3 DNA: TGTGCCAGCTCACAAGGCAGGGGCACAGATACGCAGTATTTT
J gene: TRBJ1-2; clone size: NA; D gene: TRBD1; V gene: TRBV27; CDR3 protein: CASSLSRGQGVGGYTF; CDR3 DNA: TGTGCCAGCAGTCTTTCACGAGGACAGGGTGTGGGTGGCTACACCTTC
J gene: TRBJ1-2; clone size: NA; D gene: NA; V gene: TRBV7-2; CDR3 protein: CASSFTGFSYGYTF; CDR3 DNA: TGTGCCAGCAGCTTCACAGGGTTTTCCTATGGCTACACCTTC
J gene: TRBJ2-3; clone size: NA; D gene: TRBD2; V gene: TRBV13; CDR3 protein: CASSRKAGAITDTQYF; CDR3 DNA: TGTGCCAGCAGCCGGAAGGCGGGAGCCATCACAGATACGCAGTATTTT
J gene: TRBJ1-1; clone size: NA; D gene: NA; V gene: TRBV6-5; CDR3 protein: CASSARGEAEAFF; CDR3 DNA: TGTGCCAGCAGTGCTCGGGGGGAGGCTGAAGCTTTCTTT
J gene: TRBJ2-1; clone size: NA; D gene: NA; V gene: TRBV7-2; CDR3 protein: CASSPDSGYNEQFF; CDR3 DNA: TGTGCCAGCAGCCCGGACAGCGGTTACAATGAGCAGTTCTTC
J gene: TRBJ1-5; clone size: NA; D gene: TRBD1; V gene: TRBV28; CDR3 protein: CASSSQGTGMNQPQHF; CDR3 DNA: TGTGCCAGCAGTTCACAGGGGACGGGAATGAATCAGCCCCAGCATTTT
J gene: TRBJ2-5; clone size: NA; D gene: TRBD2; V gene: TRBV27; CDR3 protein: CASSSGLAGGLETQYF; CDR3 DNA: TGTGCCAGCAGTTCTGGACTAGCGGGAGGACTAGAGACCCAGTACTTC
J gene: TRBJ2-1; clone size: NA; D gene: NA; V gene: TRBV19; CDR3 protein: CASTSPSRSYNEQFF; CDR3 DNA: TGTGCCAGTACCTCCCCTAGCCGGTCCTACAATGAGCAGTTCTTC
J gene: TRBJ2-3; clone size: NA; D gene: TRBD2; V gene: TRBV20-1; CDR3 protein: CSALTSNTQYF; CDR3 DNA: TGCAGTGCTCTGACTAGCAATACGCAGTATTTT
J gene: TRBJ2-2; clone size: NA; D gene: NA; V gene: TRBV29-1; CDR3 protein: CSAVGGTGELFF; CDR3 DNA: TGCAGCGCCGTCGGAGGGACCGGGGAGCTGTTTTTT
J gene: TRBJ1-5; clone size: NA; D gene: NA; V gene: TRBV7-2; CDR3 protein: CASSPDGGYSNQPQHF; CDR3 DNA: TGTGCCAGCAGCCCTGACGGGGGGTATAGCAATCAGCCCCAGCATTTT
J gene: TRBJ2-5; clone size: NA; D gene: TRBD1; V gene: TRBV4-1; CDR3 protein: CASRPETGTGRETQYF; CDR3 DNA: TGCGCCAGCAGGCCCGAGACCGGGACAGGGAGAGAGACCCAGTACTTC
J gene: TRBJ1-1; clone size: NA; D gene: NA; V gene: TRBV7-2; CDR3 protein: CANSFWSMNTEAFF; CDR3 DNA: TGTGCCAACAGCTTTTGGTCTATGAACACTGAAGCTTTCTTT
J gene: TRBJ1-2; clone size: NA; D gene: NA; V gene: TRBV12-5; CDR3 protein: CASGSGAAYGYTF; CDR3 DNA: TGTGCTAGTGGTTCGGGGGCAGCCTATGGCTACACCTTC
J gene: TRBJ1-2; clone size: NA; D gene: TRBD1; V gene: TRBV6-6; CDR3 protein: CASSLEQGAEGYTF; CDR3 DNA: TGTGCCAGCAGTCTCGAACAGGGGGCAGAGGGCTACACCTTC